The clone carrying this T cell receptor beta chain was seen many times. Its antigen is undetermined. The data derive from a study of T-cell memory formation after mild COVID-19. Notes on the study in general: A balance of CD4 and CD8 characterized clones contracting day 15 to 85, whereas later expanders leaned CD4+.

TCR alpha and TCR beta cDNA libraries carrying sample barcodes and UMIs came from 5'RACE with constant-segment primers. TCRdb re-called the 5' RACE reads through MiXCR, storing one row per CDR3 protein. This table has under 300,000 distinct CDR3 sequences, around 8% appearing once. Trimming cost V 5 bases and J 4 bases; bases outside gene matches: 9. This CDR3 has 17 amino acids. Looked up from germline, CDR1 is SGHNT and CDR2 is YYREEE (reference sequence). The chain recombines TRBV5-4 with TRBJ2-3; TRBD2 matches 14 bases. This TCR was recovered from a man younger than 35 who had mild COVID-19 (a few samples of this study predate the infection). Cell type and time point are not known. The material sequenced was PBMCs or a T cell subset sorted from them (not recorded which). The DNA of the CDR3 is TGTGCCAGCAGACCGCCGACTAGCGGGGGGGCCGCAGATACGCAGTATTTT. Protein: CASRPPTSGGAADTQYF.